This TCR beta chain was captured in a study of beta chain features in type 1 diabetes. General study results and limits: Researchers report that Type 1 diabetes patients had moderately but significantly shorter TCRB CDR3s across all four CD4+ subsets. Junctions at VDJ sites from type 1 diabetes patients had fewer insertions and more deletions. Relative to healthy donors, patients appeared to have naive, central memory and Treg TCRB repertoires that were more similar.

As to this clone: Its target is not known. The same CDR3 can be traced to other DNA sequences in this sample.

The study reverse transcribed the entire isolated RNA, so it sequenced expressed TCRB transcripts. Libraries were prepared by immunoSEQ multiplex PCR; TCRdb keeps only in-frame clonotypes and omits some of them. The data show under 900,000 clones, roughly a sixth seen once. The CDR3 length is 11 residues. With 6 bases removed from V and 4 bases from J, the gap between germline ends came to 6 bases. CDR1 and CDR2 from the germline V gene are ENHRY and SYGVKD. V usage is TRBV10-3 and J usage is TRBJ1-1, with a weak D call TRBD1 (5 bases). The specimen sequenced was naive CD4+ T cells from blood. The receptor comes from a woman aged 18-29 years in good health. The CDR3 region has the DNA TGTGCCATCAGCGGGGGCACTGAAGCTTTCTTT. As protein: CAISGGTEAFF.